Listed below are T cell receptor beta chains from one sample, sequenced in a study of identifying expanded T cells in peripheral blood. Sequencing was performed with immunoSEQ multiplex PCR; in TCRdb, only in-frame clones are kept and a portion is missing. Here the sample spans about 94,000 clones, around 90% being singletons. Input material: blood. The receptors derive from a person aged 18 to 75 in good health. Both conserved end residues are part of each CDR3. A D gene is named only where the DNA matches it firmly. Clone size is not always given. Where it is, it says once, few, many or a class for expanded clones.

J,D,size,V,CDR3,DNA
TRBJ2-1,.,.,TRBV4-1,CASSQVQGSYNEQFF,TGCGCCAGCAGCCAAGTCCAGGGCTCCTACAATGAGCAGTTCTTC
TRBJ1-5,TRBD1,.,TRBV19,CASRRRRDSTSPQRGAGQPQHF,TGTGCCAGTAGAAGGAGGCGGGACAGCACTTCACCGCAACGTGGAGCGGGTCAGCCCCAGCATTTT
TRBJ2-3,TRBD2,.,TRBV5-3,CARSAGTSGRTDTQYF,TGTGCCAGAAGCGCGGGGACTAGCGGGAGAACAGATACGCAGTATTTT
TRBJ2-1,.,.,TRBV6-5,CASSPSNNEQFF,TGTGCCAGCTCCCCCTCCAACAATGAGCAGTTCTTC
TRBJ2-2,.,.,TRBV18,CASSPRLNTGELFF,TGTGCCAGCTCACCTCGCCTAAACACCGGGGAGCTGTTTTTT
TRBJ1-5,.,.,TRBV15,CATSARGDMGNQPQHF,TGTGCCACCTCAGCCCGGGGGGATATGGGCAATCAGCCCCAGCATTTT
TRBJ2-3,.,.,TRBV30,CAWSVWAKDTQYF,TGTGCCTGGAGTGTGTGGGCTAAGGATACGCAGTATTTT
TRBJ2-7,.,.,TRBV4-1,CASSQGAQGAYEQYF,TGCGCCAGCAGCCAAGGTGCACAGGGAGCCTACGAGCAGTACTTC
TRBJ1-5,.,once,TRBV2,CASSLNSNQPQHF,TGTGCCAGCAGTCTAAATAGCAATCAGCCCCAGCATTTT
TRBJ1-2,TRBD1,.,TRBV9,CASSGTGWGYTF,TGTGCCAGCAGCGGGACAGGGTGGGGCTACACCTTC
TRBJ1-2,.,.,TRBV9,CASSVGTHGYTF,TGTGCCAGCAGCGTAGGCACCCATGGCTACACCTTC
TRBJ2-1,.,.,TRBV7-9,CASSRGSGDQRYNEQFF,TGTGCCAGCAGCAGGGGTTCCGGTGACCAAAGATACAATGAGCAGTTCTTC
TRBJ2-5,.,.,TRBV19,CASSNAGYLGEETQYF,TGTGCCAGTAGCAACGCAGGGTACCTGGGCGAAGAGACCCAGTACTTC
TRBJ1-5,TRBD1,.,TRBV19,CASISPSDRGNGNQPQHF,TGTGCCAGTATTTCTCCCTCGGACAGGGGAAATGGCAATCAGCCCCAGCATTTT
TRBJ1-1,TRBD1,.,TRBV6-5,CASSFQGGGTEAFF,TGTGCCAGCAGTTTTCAGGGGGGGGGCACTGAAGCTTTCTTT
TRBJ1-1,.,.,TRBV9,CASSVGSTTEAFF,TGTGCCAGCAGCGTAGGCAGTACCACTGAAGCTTTCTTT
TRBJ2-7,.,.,TRBV6-5,CASRRDTNPNYEQYF,TGTGCCAGCAGACGGGACACTAATCCCAACTACGAGCAGTACTTC
TRBJ1-2,.,few,TRBV7-2,CASTFDRGDRGYTF,TGTGCCAGCACCTTCGATCGTGGGGATCGGGGCTACACCTTC
TRBJ1-5,.,.,TRBV19,CASKNRLNQPQHF,TGTGCCAGTAAGAACAGGCTGAATCAGCCCCAGCATTTT
TRBJ1-1,TRBD1,.,TRBV11-2,CASSTSTGIGAFF,TGTGCCAGCAGCACTTCGACAGGGATTGGAGCTTTCTTT